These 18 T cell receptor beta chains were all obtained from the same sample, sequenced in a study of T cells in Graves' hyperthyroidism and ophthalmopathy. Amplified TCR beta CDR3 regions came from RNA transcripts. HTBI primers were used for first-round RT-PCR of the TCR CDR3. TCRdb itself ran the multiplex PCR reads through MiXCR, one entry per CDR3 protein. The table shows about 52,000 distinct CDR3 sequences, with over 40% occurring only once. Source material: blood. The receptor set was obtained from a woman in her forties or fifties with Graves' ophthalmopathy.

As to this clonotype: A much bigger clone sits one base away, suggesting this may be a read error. The CDR3 nucleotides are TGTGCCACCAGTTTCTCCGGGACAGCCCCTGGCTACACCTTC. It is translated as CATSFSGTAPGYTF. The rearrangement links TRBV24-1 to TRBJ1-2; TRBD1 matches at 7 bases. V dropped 6 bases and J dropped 7; count of bases not matched to a gene: 10. This CDR3 contains 14 residues. The germline CDR1 and CDR2 sequences are KGHDR and SFDVKD.

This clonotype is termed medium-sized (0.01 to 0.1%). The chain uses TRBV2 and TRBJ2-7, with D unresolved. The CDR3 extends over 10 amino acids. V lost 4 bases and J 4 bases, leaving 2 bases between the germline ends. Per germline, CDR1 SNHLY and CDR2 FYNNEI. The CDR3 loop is CASSGYEQYF. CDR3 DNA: TGTGCCAGCAGTGGGTACGAGCAGTACTTC.

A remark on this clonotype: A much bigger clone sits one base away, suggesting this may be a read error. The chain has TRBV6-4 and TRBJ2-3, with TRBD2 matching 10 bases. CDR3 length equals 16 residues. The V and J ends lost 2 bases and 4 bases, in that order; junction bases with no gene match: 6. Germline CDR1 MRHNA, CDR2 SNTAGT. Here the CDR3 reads CASSDGASGGSDTQYF. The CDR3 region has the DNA TGTGCCAGCAGTGACGGGGCTAGCGGGGGCTCAGATACGCAGTATTTT.

CDR3 DNA: TGCAGTGCTAGAGCACGGCGGACGGAAACTAACTATGGCTACACCTTC. Translation gives CSARARRTETNYGYTF. V usage is TRBV20-1 and J usage is TRBJ1-2; D not resolved. Germline values: CDR1 DFQATT, CDR2 SNEGSKA (reference sequence). V lost 1 base and J 0 bases, leaving 15 bases between the germline ends. CDR3 length: 16 amino acids.

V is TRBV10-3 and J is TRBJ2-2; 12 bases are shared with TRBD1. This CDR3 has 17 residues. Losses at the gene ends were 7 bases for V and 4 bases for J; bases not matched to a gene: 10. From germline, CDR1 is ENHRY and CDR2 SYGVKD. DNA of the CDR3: TGTGCCATCATCCCCGGGACAGGGGGCGAAACCACCGGGGAGCTGTTTTTT. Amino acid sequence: CAIIPGTGGETTGELFF.

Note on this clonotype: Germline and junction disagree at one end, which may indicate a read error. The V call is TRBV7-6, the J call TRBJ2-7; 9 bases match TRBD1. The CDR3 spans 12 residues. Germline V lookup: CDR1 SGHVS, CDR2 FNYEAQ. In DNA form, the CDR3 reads TGTGCCAGCAGCGGGACAGGGAACGAGCAGTCCTTC. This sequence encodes CASSGTGNEQSF.

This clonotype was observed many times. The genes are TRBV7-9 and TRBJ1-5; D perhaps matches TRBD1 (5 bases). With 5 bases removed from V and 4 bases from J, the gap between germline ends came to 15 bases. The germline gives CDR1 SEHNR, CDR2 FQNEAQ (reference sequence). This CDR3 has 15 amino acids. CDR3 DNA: TGTGCCAGCAGCCCGGGGGGGGAGCCGAATCAGCCCCAGCATTTT. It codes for CASSPGGEPNQPQHF.

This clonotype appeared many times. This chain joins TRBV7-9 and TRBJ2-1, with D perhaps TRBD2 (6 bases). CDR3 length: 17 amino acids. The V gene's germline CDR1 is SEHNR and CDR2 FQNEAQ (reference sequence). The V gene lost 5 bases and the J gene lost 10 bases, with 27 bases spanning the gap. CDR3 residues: CASSDNSGLAPRGEQFF. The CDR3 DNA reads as TGTGCCAGCAGCGACAATTCGGGGCTAGCTCCTCGGGGGGAGCAGTTCTTC.

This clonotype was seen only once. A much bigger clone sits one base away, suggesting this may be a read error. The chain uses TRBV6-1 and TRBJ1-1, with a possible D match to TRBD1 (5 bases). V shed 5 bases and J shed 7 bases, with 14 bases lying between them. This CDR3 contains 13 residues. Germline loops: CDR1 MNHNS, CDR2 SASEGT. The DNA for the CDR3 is TGTGCCAGCAGTCACGGCAGGGTAGGTGAAGCTTTCTTT. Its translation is CASSHGRVGEAFF.

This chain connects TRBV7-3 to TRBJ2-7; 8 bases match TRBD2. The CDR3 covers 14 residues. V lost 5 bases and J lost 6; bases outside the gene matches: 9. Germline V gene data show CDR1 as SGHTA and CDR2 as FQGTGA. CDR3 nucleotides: TGTGCCAGCAGCCCGACGGGGGGGAAACGCGAGCAGTACTTC. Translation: CASSPTGGKREQYF.

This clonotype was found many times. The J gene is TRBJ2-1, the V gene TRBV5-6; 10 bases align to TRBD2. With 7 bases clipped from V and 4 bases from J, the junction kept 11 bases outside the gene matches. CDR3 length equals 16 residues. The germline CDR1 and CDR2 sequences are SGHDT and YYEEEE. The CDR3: CASRTLAGGLYNEQFF. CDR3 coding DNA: TGTGCCAGCCGTACCTTAGCGGGGGGTCTATACAATGAGCAGTTCTTC.

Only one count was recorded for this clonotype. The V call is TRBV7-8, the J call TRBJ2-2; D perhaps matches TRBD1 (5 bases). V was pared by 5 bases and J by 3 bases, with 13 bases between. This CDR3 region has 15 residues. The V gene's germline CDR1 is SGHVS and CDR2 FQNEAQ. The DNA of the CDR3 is TGTGCCAGCAGCCTCGAGCAGGGCGACACCGGGGAGCTGTTTTTT. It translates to CASSLEQGDTGELFF.

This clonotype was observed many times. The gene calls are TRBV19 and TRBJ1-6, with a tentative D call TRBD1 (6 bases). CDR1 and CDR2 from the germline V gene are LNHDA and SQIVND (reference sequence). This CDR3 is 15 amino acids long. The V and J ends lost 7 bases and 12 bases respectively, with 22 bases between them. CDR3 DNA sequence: TGTGCCAGTACCAAATCAACGGACAGTCTAAGACCCCTCCACTTT. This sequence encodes CASTKSTDSLRPLHF.

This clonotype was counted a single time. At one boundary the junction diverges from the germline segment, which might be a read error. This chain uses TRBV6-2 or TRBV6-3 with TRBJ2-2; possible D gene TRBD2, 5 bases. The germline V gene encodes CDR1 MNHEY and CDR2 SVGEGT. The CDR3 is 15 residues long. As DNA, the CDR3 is TGTGCCAGCAGTTACAGCGGAAGGGCCACCGGGGAGCTGTTGTTT. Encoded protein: CASSYSGRATGELLF.

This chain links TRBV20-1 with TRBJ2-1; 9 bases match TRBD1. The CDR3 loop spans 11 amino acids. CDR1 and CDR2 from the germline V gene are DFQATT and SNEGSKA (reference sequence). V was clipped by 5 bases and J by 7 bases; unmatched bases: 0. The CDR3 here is CSAGQGNEQFF. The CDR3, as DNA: TGCAGTGCTGGACAGGGGAATGAGCAGTTCTTC.

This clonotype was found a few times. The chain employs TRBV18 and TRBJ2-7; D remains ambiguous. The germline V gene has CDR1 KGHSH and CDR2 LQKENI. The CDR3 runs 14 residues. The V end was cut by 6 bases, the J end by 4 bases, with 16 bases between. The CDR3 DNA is TGTGCCAGCTCGCCTATGGGGTTCGAGTACGAGCAGTACTTC. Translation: CASSPMGFEYEQYF.

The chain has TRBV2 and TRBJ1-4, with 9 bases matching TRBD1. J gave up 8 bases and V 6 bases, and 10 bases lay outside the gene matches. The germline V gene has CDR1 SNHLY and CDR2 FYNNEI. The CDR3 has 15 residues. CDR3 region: CASRAGTGSGEKLFF. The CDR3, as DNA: TGTGCCAGCAGGGCCGGGACAGGGTCCGGCGAAAAACTGTTTTTT. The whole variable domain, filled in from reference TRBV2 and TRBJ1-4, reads EPEVTQTPSHQVTQMGQEVILRCVPISNHLYFYWYRQILGQKVEFLVSFYNNEISEKSEIFDDQFSVERPDGSNFTLKIRSTKLEDSAMYFCASRAGTGSGEKLFFGSGTQLSVL.

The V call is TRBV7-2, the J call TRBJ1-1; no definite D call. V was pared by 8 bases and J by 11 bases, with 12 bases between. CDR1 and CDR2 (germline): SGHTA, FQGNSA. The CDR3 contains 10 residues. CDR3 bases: TGTGCCAGCTCCCCGGCCCAGGCTTTCTTT. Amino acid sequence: CASSPAQAFF.